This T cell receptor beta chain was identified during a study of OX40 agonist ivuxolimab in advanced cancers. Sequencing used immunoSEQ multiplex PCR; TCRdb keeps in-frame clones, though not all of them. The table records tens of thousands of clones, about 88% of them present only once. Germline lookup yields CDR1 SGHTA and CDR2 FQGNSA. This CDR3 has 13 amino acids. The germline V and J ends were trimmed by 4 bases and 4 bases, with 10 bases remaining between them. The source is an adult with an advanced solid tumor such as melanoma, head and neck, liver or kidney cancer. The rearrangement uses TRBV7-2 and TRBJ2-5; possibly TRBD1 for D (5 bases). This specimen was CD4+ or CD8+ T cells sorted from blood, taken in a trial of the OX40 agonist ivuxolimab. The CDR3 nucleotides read TGTGCCAGCAGCTCAGGGAACCGAGAGACCCAGTACTTC. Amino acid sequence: CASSSGNRETQYF.